Here is one T cell receptor beta chain with its context. Its antigen remains unidentified. Every patient had relapsed following autologous stem cell transplantation, and cohorts differed in brentuximab vedotin exposure. Best outcomes ranged across complete response, partial response and progressive disease. This sample is drawn from a study of PD-1 blockade in classical Hodgkin lymphoma. Whole-study results and caveats: In newly diagnosed patients, baseline TCR diversity was reportedly below that of healthy donors. Newly diagnosed and completely responding patients shared comparable baseline diversity.

Germline V lookup: CDR1 MDHEN, CDR2 SYDVKM. The CDR3 length is 14 residues. V gave up 5 bases and J gave up 2 bases, with 13 bases separating them. Only in-frame clones appear in the TCRdb table, and some are missing; sequencing was by immunoSEQ multiplex PCR. This table has almost 100,000 clones, 80% to 95% appearing once. The source was peripheral blood mononuclear cells (PBMCs), collected at baseline. The clonotype was recovered from a human donor with classical Hodgkin lymphoma. The rearrangement links TRBV28 to TRBJ2-7; D perhaps matches TRBD2 (5 bases). The CDR3 nucleotides read TGTGCCAGCAGTCCCCCGCGGGCCCCCTACGAGCAGTACTTC. Translation: CASSPPRAPYEQYF.